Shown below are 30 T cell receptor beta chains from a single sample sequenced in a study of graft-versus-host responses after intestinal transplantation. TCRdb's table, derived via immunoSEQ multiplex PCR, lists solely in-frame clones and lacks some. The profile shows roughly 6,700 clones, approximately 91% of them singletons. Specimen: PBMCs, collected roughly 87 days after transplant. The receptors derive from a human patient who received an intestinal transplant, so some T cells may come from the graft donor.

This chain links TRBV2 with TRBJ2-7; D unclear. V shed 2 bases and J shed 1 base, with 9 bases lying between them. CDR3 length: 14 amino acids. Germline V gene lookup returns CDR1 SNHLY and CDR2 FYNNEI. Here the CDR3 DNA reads TGTGCCAGCAGTGAACGGGCAGGATCCTACGAGCAGTACGTC. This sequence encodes CASSERAGSYEQYV.

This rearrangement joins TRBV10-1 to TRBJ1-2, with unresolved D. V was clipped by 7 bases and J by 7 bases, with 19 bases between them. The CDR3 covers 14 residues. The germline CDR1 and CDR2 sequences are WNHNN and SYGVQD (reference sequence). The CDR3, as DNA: TGCGCCAGCAACGCGTCCCAGCGGCCCCTTGGCTACACCTTC. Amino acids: CASNASQRPLGYTF.

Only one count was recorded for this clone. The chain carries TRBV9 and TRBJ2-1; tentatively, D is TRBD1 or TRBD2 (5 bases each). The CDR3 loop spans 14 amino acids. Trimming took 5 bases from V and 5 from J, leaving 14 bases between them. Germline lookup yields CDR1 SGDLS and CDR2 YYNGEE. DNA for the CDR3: TGTGCCAGCAGTCCCGGGACCTTCAACAATGAGCAGTTCTTC. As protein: CASSPGTFNNEQFF.

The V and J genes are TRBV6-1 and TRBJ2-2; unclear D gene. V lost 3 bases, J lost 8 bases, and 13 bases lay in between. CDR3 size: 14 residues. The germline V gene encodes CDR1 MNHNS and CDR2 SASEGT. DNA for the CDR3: TGTGCCAGCAGTGACTTGGGGATTACTGGGGAGCTGTTTTTT. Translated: CASSDLGITGELFF.

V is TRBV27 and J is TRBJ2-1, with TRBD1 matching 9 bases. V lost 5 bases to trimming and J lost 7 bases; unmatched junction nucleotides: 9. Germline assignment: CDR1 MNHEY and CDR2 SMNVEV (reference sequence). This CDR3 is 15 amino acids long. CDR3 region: CASSPNLGTGNEQFF. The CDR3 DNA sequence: TGTGCCAGCAGTCCTAACCTCGGGACAGGGAATGAGCAGTTCTTC.

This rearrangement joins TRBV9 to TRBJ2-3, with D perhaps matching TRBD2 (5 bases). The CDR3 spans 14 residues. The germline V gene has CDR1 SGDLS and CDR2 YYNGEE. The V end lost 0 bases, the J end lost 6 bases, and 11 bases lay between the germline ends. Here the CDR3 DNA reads TGTGCCAGCAGCGTAGGTTTGGTAGCGGATACGCAGTATTTT. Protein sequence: CASSVGLVADTQYF. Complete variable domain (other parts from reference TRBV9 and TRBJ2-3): DSGVTQTPKHLITATGQRVTLRCSPRSGDLSVYWYQQSLDQGLQFLIQYYNGEERAKGNILERFSAQQFPDLHSELNLSSLELGDSALYFCASSVGLVADTQYFGPGTRLTVL.

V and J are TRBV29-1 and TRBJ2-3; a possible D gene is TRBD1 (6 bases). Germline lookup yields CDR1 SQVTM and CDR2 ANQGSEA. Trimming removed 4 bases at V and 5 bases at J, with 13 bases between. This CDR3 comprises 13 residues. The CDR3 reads CSVVRGGQDTQYF. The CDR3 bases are TGCAGCGTTGTTCGTGGGGGCCAAGATACGCAGTATTTT.

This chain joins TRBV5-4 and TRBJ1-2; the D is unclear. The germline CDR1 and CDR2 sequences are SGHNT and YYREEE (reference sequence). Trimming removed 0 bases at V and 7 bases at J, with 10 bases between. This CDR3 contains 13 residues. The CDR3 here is CASSLERSRGYTF. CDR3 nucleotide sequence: TGTGCCAGCAGCTTGGAACGCAGTCGTGGCTACACCTTC.

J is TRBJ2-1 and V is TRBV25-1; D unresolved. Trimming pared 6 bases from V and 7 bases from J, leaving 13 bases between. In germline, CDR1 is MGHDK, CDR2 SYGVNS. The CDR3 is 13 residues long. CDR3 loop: CASRRSTGNEQFF. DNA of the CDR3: TGTGCCAGCAGGCGCTCAACCGGGAATGAGCAGTTCTTC.

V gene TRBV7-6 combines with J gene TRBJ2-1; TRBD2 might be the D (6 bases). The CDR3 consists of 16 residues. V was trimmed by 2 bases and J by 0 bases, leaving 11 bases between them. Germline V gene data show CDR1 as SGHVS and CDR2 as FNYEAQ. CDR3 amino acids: CASSLYGGSSYNEQFF. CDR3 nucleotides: TGTGCCAGCAGCTTATATGGGGGGAGCTCCTACAATGAGCAGTTCTTC.

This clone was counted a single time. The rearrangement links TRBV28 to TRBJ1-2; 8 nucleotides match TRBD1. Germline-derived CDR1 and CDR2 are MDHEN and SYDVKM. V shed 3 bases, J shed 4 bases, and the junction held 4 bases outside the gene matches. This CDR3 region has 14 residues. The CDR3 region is CASSFGGTGYGYTF. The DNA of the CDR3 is TGTGCCAGCAGTTTCGGCGGGACAGGCTATGGCTACACCTTC.

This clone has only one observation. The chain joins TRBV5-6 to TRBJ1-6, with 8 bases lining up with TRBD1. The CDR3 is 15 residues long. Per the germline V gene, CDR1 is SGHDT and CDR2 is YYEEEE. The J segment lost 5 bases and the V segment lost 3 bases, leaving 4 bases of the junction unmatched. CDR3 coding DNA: TGTGCCAGCAGCTCCTCGGGACAGGATAATTCACCCCTCCACTTT. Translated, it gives CASSSSGQDNSPLHF.

The CDR3 spells CASSLWREVTGELFF. The CDR3, as DNA: TGTGCCAGCAGTTTATGGCGGGAGGTCACCGGGGAGCTGTTTTTT. The chain recombines TRBV28 with TRBJ2-2; TRBD2 matches at 8 bases. The germline gives CDR1 MDHEN, CDR2 SYDVKM. The CDR3 is 15 amino acids. J was trimmed by 4 bases and V by 0 bases; bases with no gene match: 1.

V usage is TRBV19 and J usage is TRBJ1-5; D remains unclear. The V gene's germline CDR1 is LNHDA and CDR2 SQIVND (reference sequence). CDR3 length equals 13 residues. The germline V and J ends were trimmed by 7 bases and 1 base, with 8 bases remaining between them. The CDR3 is CASMVDSNQPQHF. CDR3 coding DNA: TGTGCCAGTATGGTGGACAGCAATCAGCCCCAGCATTTT.

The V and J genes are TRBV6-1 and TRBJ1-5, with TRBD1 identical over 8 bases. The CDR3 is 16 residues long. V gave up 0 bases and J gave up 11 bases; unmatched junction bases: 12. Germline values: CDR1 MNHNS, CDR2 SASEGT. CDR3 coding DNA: TGTGCCAGCAGTGAAGCCCCAACAGGGGGTCGGGTGTCCCAGCATTTT. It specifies CASSEAPTGGRVSQHF.

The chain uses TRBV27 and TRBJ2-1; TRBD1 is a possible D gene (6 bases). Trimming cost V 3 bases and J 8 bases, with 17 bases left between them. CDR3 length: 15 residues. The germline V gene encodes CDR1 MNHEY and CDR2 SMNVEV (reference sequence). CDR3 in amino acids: CASSLKDRPRDEQFF. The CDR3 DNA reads TGTGCCAGCAGTTTGAAAGACAGGCCTAGGGATGAGCAGTTCTTC.

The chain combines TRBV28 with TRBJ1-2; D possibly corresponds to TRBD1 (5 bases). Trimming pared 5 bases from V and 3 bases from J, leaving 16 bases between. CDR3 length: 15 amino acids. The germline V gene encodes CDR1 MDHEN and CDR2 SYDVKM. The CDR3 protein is CASSTRRGHDYGYTF. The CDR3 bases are TGTGCCAGCAGTACCCGCCGGGGCCACGACTATGGCTACACCTTC.

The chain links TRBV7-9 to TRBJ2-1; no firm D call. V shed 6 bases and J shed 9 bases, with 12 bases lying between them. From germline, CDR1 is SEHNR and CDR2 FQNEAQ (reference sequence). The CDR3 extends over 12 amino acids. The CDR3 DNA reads TGTGCCAGCAGTCCCACTGGTTCTGAGCAGTTCTTC. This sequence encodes CASSPTGSEQFF. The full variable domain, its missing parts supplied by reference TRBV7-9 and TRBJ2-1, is DTGVSQNPRHKITKRGQNVTFRCDPISEHNRLYWYRQTLGQGPEFLTYFQNEAQLEKSRLLSDRFSAERPKGSFSTLEIQRTEQGDSAMYLCASSPTGSEQFFGPGTRLTVL.

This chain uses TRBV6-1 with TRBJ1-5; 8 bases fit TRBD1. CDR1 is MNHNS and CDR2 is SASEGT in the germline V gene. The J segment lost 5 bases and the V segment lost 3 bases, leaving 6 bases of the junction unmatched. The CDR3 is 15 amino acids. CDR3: CASSEARDRYQPQHF. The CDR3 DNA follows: TGTGCCAGCAGTGAGGCCCGGGACAGGTATCAGCCCCAGCATTTT.

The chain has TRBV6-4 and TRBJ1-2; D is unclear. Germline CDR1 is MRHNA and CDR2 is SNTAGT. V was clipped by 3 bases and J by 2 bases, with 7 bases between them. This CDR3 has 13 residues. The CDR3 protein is CASSEGGNYGYTF. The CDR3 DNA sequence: TGTGCCAGCAGTGAAGGTGGCAACTATGGCTACACCTTC.

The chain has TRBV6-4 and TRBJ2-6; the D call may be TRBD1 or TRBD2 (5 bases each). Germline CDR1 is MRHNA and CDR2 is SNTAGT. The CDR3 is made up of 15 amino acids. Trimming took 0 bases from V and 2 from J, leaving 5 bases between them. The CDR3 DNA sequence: TGTGCCAGCAGTGACTCGGGGGCTGGGGCCAACGTCCTGACTTTC. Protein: CASSDSGAGANVLTF.

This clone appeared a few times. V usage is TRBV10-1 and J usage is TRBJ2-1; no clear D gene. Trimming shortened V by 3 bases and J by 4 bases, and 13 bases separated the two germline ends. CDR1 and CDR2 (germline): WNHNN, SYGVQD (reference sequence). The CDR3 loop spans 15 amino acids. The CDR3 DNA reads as TGCGCCAGCAGTGAAGGGCTAGGCCTATACAATGAGCAGTTCTTC. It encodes CASSEGLGLYNEQFF.

The CDR3 here is CASSFEGVPSYEQYF. DNA of the CDR3: TGTGCCAGCAGCTTTGAGGGGGTACCCTCCTACGAGCAGTACTTC. This chain joins TRBV7-9 and TRBJ2-7; perhaps TRBD1 as D (6 bases). Deletions cut 3 bases from V and 0 bases from J, with 12 bases between. Germline loops: CDR1 SEHNR, CDR2 FQNEAQ (reference sequence). The CDR3 extends over 15 amino acids.

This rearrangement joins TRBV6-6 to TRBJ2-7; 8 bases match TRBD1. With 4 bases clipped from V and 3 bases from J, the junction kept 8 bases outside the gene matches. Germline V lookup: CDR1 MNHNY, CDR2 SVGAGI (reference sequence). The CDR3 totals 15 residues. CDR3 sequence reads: CASSFPGQGIYEQYF. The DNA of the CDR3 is TGTGCCAGCAGTTTTCCTGGACAGGGTATCTACGAGCAGTACTTC.

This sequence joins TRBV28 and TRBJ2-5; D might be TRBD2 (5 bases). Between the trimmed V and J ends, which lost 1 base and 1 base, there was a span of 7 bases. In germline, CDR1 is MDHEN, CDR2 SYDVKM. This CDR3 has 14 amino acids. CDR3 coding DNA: TGTGCCAGCAGTTTATATGGAGGCCAAGAGACCCAGTACTTC. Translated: CASSLYGGQETQYF.

The CDR3 nucleotides read TGTGCCAGCAGCTCCCGAGCCGGGTTTGGCACTGAAGCTTTCTTT. This encodes CASSSRAGFGTEAFF. The chain employs TRBV7-3 and TRBJ1-1; D unresolved. Trimming pared 4 bases from V and 4 bases from J, leaving 16 bases between. Per the germline V gene, CDR1 is SGHTA and CDR2 is FQGTGA. The CDR3 spans 15 residues.

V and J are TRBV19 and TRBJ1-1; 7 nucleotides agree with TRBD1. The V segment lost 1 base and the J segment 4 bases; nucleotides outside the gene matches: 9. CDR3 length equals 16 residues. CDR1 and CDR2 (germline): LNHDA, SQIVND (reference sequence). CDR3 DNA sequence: TGTGCCAGTAGTATAGGGGACAGTGTTCAGGGCACTGAAGCTTTCTTT. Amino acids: CASSIGDSVQGTEAFF. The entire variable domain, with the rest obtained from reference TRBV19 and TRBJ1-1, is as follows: DGGITQSPKYLFRKEGQNVTLSCEQNLNHDAMYWYRQDPGQGLRLIYYSQIVNDFQKGDIAEGYSVSREKKESFPLTVTSAQKNPTAFYLCASSIGDSVQGTEAFFGQGTRLTVV.

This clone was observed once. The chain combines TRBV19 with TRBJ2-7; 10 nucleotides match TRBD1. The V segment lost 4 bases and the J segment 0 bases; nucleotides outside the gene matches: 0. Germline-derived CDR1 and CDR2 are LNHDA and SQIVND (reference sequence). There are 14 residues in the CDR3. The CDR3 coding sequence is TGTGCCAGTAGTAGGACAGGGGGCTCCTACGAGCAGTACTTC. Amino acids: CASSRTGGSYEQYF.

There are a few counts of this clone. The CDR3 DNA reads as TGTGCCAGCAGCTGGGGCAGAACTTACGAGCAGTACTTC. Its translation: CASSWGRTYEQYF. The genes are TRBV7-3 and TRBJ2-7, with D perhaps matching TRBD1 (5 bases). Trimming removed 4 bases from V and 4 bases from J, with 11 bases in between. The CDR3 loop spans 13 amino acids. Germline V CDR1 and CDR2: SGHTA, FQGTGA.

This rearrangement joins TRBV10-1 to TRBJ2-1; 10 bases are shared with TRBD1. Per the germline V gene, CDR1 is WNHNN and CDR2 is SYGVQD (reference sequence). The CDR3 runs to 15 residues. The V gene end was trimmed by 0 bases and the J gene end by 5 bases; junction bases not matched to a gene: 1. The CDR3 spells CASSESGTGDNEQFF. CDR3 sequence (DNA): TGCGCCAGCAGTGAGTCCGGGACAGGGGACAATGAGCAGTTCTTC.